This T cell receptor (beta chain) was recorded in a study of blood T cells in healthy people across ages. Then a second PCR, running roughly 6 to 11 cycles, was carried out with a sample-barcoded 5' primer and a J-beta primer mix. Via MiXCR, TCRdb re-called the 5' RACE reads, giving one row per CDR3 protein. Of about 680,000 distinct CDR3 sequences detected, around half appear once; the ten largest clones hold roughly a third. This clonotype was seen at least ten times. The germline V gene encodes CDR1 SQVTM and CDR2 ANQGSEA. This CDR3 region has 11 residues. Trimming stripped 5 bases from V and 0 bases from J, with 5 bases between.

The sequencing sample was made of blood. J is TRBJ2-7 and V is TRBV29-1, with unresolved D. The clonotype originates from a woman in her fifties or sixties in good health. The CDR3 reads CSVRFSYEQYF. The CDR3 nucleotides are TGCAGCGTTCGGTTCTCCTACGAGCAGTACTTC.